A selection of T cell receptor beta chains follows, all from one sample in a study of PD-1 blockade in classical Hodgkin lymphoma. Profiled with immunoSEQ multiplex PCR; TCRdb holds only in-frame clones, not every one. This sample yields about 110,000 clones, of which 80% to 90% are seen a single time; 20% belongs to the top ten. The source was peripheral blood mononuclear cells (PBMCs), collected before the second cycle of nivolumab. The receptor set was obtained from a human donor with classical Hodgkin lymphoma. CDR3s include the opening cysteine and the closing phenylalanine or tryptophan. D genes are given only for firm matches. A clone size is listed for some rows: how often the clone was seen (once, few, many), or a class if it is expanded.

v_call	j_call	d_call	clone_size	cdr3_aa	cdr3_nt
TRBV29-1	TRBJ2-5	.	.	CSGKRIQETQYF	TGCAGCGGGAAAAGGATCCAAGAGACCCAGTACTTC
TRBV6-5	TRBJ1-4	TRBD1	.	CASSYEGQVAF	TGTGCCAGCAGTTACGAGGGACAGGTGGCGTTT
TRBV14	TRBJ2-1	.	.	CASSQDSPSSGALNEQFF	TGTGCCAGCAGCCAAGATTCTCCATCCTCAGGAGCTCTCAATGAGCAGTTCTTC
TRBV27	TRBJ2-3	.	.	CASSLRGKGDTQYF	TGTGCCAGCAGTTTACGCGGGAAAGGGGATACGCAGTATTTT
TRBV15	TRBJ1-3	TRBD1	.	CATSRDQWIGTDPGSTIYF	TGTGCCACCAGCAGAGATCAATGGATAGGGACAGACCCTGGAAGCACCATATATTTT
TRBV28	TRBJ1-5	TRBD1	few	CASSPVQGTNQPQHF	TGTGCCAGCAGCCCGGTACAGGGGACGAATCAGCCCCAGCATTTT
TRBV2	TRBJ2-7	.	once	CASSEGGVRSSYEQYF	TGTGCCAGCAGTGAAGGTGGGGTTCGTAGCTCCTACGAGCAGTACTTC
TRBV19	TRBJ1-1	.	few	CASNKPFFDSSTEAFF	TGTGCCAGTAACAAACCCTTCTTCGACAGTTCCACTGAAGCTTTCTTT
TRBV25-1	TRBJ2-5	.	.	CASSDQQSLETQYF	TGTGCCAGCAGTGACCAACAGTCTTTGGAGACCCAGTACTTC
TRBV11-3	TRBJ2-1	TRBD2	.	CASSPSGRALNEQFF	TGTGCCAGCAGCCCAAGCGGGAGGGCCCTCAATGAGCAGTTCTTC
TRBV9	TRBJ2-2	TRBD2	.	CASSGTSGNTGELFF	TGTGCCAGCAGCGGGACTAGCGGGAACACCGGGGAGCTGTTTTTT
TRBV6-5	TRBJ1-1	TRBD1	once	CASSSQGTVNTEAFF	TGTGCCAGCAGTTCCCAAGGGACAGTGAACACTGAAGCTTTCTTT
TRBV18	TRBJ1-3	.	.	CASSPPQGNSGNTIYF	TGTGCCAGCTCACCGCCGCAGGGGAACTCTGGAAACACCATATATTTT
TRBV29-1	TRBJ1-2	.	.	CSVEVPGGVEGYTF	TGCAGCGTTGAGGTCCCAGGCGGCGTCGAAGGCTACACCTTC
TRBV28	TRBJ1-3	TRBD1	once	CASNPAGGDTIYF	TGTGCCAGCAATCCCGCAGGGGGGGACACCATATATTTT
TRBV6-5	TRBJ1-5	.	.	CASSTGYGQPQHF	TGTGCCAGCAGCACAGGTTACGGTCAGCCCCAGCATTTT
TRBV14	TRBJ2-3	.	.	CASSGRWPEPTDTQYF	TGTGCCAGCAGCGGCCGATGGCCAGAACCCACAGATACGCAGTATTTT
TRBV29-1	TRBJ2-3	.	.	CSVEDLSQRGDTQYF	TGCAGCGTTGAAGATCTTAGTCAAAGGGGGGATACGCAGTATTTT
TRBV30	TRBJ2-2	TRBD1	.	CAWSVPGTGVSGELFF	TGTGCCTGGAGTGTACCAGGAACAGGGGTATCCGGGGAGCTGTTTTTT
TRBV19	TRBJ1-5	TRBD1	.	CASSDPGQGASNQPQHF	TGTGCCAGTAGTGACCCCGGACAGGGGGCGAGCAATCAGCCCCAGCATTTT
TRBV5-1	TRBJ2-2	TRBD2	.	CASSLNPAGGINTGELFF	TGCGCCAGCAGCTTAAACCCAGCGGGAGGGATAAACACCGGGGAGCTGTTTTTT
TRBV11-2	TRBJ1-2	.	.	CASSLEAALNYGYTF	TGTGCCAGCAGCTTAGAGGCAGCTCTTAACTATGGCTACACCTTC
TRBV7-2	TRBJ1-1	.	.	CASSQTGANTEAFF	TGTGCCAGCAGCCAAACCGGAGCAAACACTGAAGCTTTCTTT
TRBV5-1	TRBJ1-6	TRBD1	.	CASSLTGAADNSPLHF	TGCGCCAGCAGTCTAACAGGGGCGGCTGATAATTCACCCCTCCACTTT
TRBV5-1	TRBJ2-2	TRBD1	.	CASSRQGQGDPGELFF	TGCGCCAGCAGTCGCCAAGGACAGGGGGACCCCGGGGAGCTGTTTTTT
TRBV2	TRBJ1-3	.	.	CASSDQRRSGNTIYF	TGTGCCAGCAGTGACCAGAGAAGATCTGGAAACACCATATATTTT
TRBV18	TRBJ2-5	.	.	CASSPSDGLASQETQYF	TGTGCCAGCTCACCATCAGATGGGCTAGCGAGCCAAGAGACCCAGTACTTC
TRBV5-1	TRBJ1-1	.	.	CASSLMSQGGDTEAFF	TGCGCCAGCAGCCTAATGAGCCAGGGAGGGGACACTGAAGCTTTCTTT
TRBV5-8	TRBJ2-1	TRBD2	.	CASSSTRAREFEQFF	TGTGCCAGCAGCTCAACCAGGGCGCGGGAGTTTGAGCAGTTCTTC
TRBV7-2	TRBJ1-3	.	.	CASSLGGGGTGNTIYF	TGTGCCAGCAGCTTAGGGGGCGGGGGTACTGGAAACACCATATATTTT
TRBV6-5	TRBJ2-7	.	.	CASSYSARGRVHEQYF	TGTGCCAGCAGTTACTCCGCCAGGGGCCGGGTCCACGAGCAGTACTTC
TRBV29-1	TRBJ1-2	.	.	CSVVSTNYGYTF	TGCAGCGTTGTCTCCACGAACTATGGCTACACCTTC
TRBV5-4	TRBJ2-2	.	.	CASSRKTAGTAGELFF	TGTGCCAGCAGCCGAAAAACTGCAGGGACGGCCGGGGAGCTGTTTTTT
TRBV7-9	TRBJ2-5	.	.	CASSSDLTETQYF	TGTGCCAGCAGCTCGGACTTAACAGAGACCCAGTACTTC
TRBV18	TRBJ2-3	.	.	CASSLDSSTDTQYF	TGTGCCAGCTCCCTGGACAGTAGCACAGATACGCAGTATTTT
TRBV7-2	TRBJ1-5	TRBD1	.	CASSFGTGGQPQHF	TGTGCCAGCAGCTTCGGGACAGGGGGACAGCCCCAGCATTTT
TRBV6-6	TRBJ1-2	TRBD1	.	CASSYTGQLFYGYTF	TGTGCCAGCAGTTATACGGGACAGCTTTTCTATGGCTACACCTTC
TRBV7-9	TRBJ2-1	.	.	CASSSQREQFF	TGTGCCAGCAGCTCCCAGCGGGAGCAGTTCTTC
TRBV19	TRBJ2-1	TRBD2	once	CASSMTSGSLNEQFF	TGTGCCAGTAGTATGACTAGCGGGAGTTTGAATGAGCAGTTCTTC
TRBV9	TRBJ1-1	.	few	CASSPQLGVTEAFF	TGTGCCAGCAGCCCCCAACTCGGAGTCACTGAAGCTTTCTTT
TRBV6-5	TRBJ1-2	.	.	CASSYLRENGYTF	TGTGCCAGCAGTTACCTACGGGAAAATGGCTACACCTTC
TRBV7-2	TRBJ1-2	.	.	CASEGANYGYTF	TGTGCCAGCGAAGGAGCCAACTATGGCTACACCTTC
TRBV18	TRBJ2-5	.	.	CASSPPAGAETQYF	TGTGCCAGCTCACCACCCGCAGGGGCGGAGACCCAGTACTTC
TRBV28	TRBJ1-5	.	once	CASRQIRFFSNQPQHF	TGTGCCAGCAGACAAATTCGCTTTTTTAGCAATCAGCCCCAGCATTTT
TRBV25-1	TRBJ2-1	.	.	CASSENLNEQFF	TGTGCCAGCAGTGAAAACCTCAATGAGCAGTTCTTC
TRBV6-1	TRBJ2-7	TRBD1	.	CASGTQGGSSYEQYF	TGTGCCAGCGGGACACAGGGGGGTAGCTCCTACGAGCAGTACTTC
TRBV27	TRBJ2-7	.	.	CASSPQGTYEQYF	TGTGCCAGCAGTCCCCAGGGCACTTACGAGCAGTACTTC
TRBV11-2	TRBJ1-1	.	.	CASSLTAMNTEAFF	TGTGCCAGCAGCTTGACCGCCATGAACACTGAAGCTTTCTTT
TRBV6-1	TRBJ1-1	TRBD1	.	CASRGQGALNTEAFF	TGTGCCAGCAGAGGACAGGGTGCCCTGAACACTGAAGCTTTCTTT
TRBV2	TRBJ1-4	TRBD1	.	CASTLDRGDEKLFF	TGTGCCAGCACCCTAGACAGGGGAGATGAAAAACTGTTTTTT
TRBV2	TRBJ1-2	TRBD1	few	CASRGQSYGYTF	TGTGCCAGCAGGGGACAGTCCTATGGCTACACCTTC
TRBV4-2	TRBJ1-5	.	.	CASSQRTSQPQHF	TGTGCCAGCAGCCAGAGAACCAGCCAGCCCCAGCATTTT
TRBV10-3	TRBJ2-1	TRBD2	.	CAISVGATSGIPHEQFF	TGTGCCATCAGTGTAGGCGCGACTAGCGGGATCCCCCACGAGCAGTTCTTC
TRBV11-2	TRBJ1-2	.	.	CASSLAGAGDGYTF	TGTGCCAGCAGCTTAGCGGGGGCAGGGGATGGCTACACCTTC
TRBV5-5	TRBJ1-2	.	.	CASSLEWNSYGYTF	TGTGCCAGCAGCTTGGAATGGAATAGCTATGGCTACACCTTC